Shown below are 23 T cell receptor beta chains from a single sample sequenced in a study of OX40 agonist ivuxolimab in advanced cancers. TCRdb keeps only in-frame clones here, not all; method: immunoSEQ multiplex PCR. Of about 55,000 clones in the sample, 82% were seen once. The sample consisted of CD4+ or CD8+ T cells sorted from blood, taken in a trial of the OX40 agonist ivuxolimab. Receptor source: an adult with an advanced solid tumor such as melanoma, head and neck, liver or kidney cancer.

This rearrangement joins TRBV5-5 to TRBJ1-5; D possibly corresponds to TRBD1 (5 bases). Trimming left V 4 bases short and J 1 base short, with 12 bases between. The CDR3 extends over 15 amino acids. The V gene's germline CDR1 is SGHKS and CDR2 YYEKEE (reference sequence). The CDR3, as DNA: TGTGCCAGCAGCGGGGGGAGATGGAGCAATCAGCCCCAGCATTTT. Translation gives CASSGGRWSNQPQHF.

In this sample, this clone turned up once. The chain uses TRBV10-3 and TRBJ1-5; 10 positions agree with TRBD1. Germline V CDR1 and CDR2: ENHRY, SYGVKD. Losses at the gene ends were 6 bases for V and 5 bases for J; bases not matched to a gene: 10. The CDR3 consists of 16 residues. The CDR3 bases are TGTGCCATCAGCCGAGGACAGGGGGATAACTATCAGCCCCAGCATTTT. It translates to CAISRGQGDNYQPQHF.

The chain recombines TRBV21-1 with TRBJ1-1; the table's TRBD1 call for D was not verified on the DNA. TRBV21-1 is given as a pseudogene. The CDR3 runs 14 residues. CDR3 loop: CASSKPDRNTEAFF. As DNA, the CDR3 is TGTGCCAGCAGCAAACCAGACAGGAACACTGAAGCTTTCTTT.

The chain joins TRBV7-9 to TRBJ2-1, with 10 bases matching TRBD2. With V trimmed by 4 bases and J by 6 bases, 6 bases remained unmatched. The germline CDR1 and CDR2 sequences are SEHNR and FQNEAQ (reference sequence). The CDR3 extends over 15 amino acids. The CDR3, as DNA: TGTGCCAGCAGCTCCCTAGCGGGGGCAACCAATGAGCAGTTCTTC. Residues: CASSSLAGATNEQFF.

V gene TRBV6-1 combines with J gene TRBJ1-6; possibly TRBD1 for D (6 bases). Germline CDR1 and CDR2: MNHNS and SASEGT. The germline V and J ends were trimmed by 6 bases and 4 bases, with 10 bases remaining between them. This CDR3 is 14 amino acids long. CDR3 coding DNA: TGTGCCAGCAGCCGGACAGAATATAATTCACCCCTCCACTTT. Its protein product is CASSRTEYNSPLHF.

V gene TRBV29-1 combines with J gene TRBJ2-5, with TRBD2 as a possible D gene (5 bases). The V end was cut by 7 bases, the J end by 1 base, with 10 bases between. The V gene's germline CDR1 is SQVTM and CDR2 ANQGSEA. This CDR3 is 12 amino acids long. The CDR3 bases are TGCAGCGCCTCGGGGAGCCAAGAGACCCAGTACTTC. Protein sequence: CSASGSQETQYF.

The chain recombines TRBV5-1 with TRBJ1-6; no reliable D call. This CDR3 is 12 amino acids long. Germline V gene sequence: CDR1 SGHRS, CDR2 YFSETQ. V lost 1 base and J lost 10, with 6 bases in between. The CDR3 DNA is TGCGCCAGCAGCTTGTCTCGATCACCCCTCCACTTT. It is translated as CASSLSRSPLHF.

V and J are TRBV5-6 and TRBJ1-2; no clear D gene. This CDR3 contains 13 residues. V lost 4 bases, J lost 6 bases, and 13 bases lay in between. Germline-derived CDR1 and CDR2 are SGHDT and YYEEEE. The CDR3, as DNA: TGTGCCAGCAGCCCCGGGCAGGTCGATGGCTACACCTTC. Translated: CASSPGQVDGYTF.

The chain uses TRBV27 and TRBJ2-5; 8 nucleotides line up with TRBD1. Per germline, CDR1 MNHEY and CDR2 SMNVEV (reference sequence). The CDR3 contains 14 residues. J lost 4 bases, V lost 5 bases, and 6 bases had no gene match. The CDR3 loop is CASSPRQGRETQYF. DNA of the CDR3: TGTGCCAGCAGTCCCCGACAGGGGAGAGAGACCCAGTACTTC.

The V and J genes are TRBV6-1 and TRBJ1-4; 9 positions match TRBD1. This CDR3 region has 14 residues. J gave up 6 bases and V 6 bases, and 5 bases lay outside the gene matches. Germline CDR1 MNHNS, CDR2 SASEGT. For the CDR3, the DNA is TGTGCCAGCAGCGACAGGGGGGGGGATGAAAAACTGTTTTTT. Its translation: CASSDRGGDEKLFF.

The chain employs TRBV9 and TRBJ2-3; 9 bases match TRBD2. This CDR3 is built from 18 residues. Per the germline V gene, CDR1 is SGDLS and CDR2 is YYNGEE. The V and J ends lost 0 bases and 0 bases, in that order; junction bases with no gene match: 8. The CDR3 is CASSVGVAGAGSTDTQYF. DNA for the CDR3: TGTGCCAGCAGCGTAGGGGTAGCGGGGGCCGGAAGCACAGATACGCAGTATTTT.

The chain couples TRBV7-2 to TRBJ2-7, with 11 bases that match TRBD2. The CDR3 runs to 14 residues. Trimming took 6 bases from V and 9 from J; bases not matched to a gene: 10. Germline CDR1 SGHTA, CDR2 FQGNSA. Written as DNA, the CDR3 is TGTGCCAGCAGGCAAGCTAGCGGGGGGCGCGGGCAGTACTTC. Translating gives CASRQASGGRGQYF.

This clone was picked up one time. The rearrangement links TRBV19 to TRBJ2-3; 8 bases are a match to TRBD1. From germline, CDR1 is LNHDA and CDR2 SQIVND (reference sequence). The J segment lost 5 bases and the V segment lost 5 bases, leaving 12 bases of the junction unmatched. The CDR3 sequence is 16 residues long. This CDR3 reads CASSVLGQGLGDTQYF. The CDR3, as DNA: TGTGCCAGTAGTGTGCTAGGACAGGGCCTAGGAGATACGCAGTATTTT. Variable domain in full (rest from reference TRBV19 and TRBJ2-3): DGGITQSPKYLFRKEGQNVTLSCEQNLNHDAMYWYRQDPGQGLRLIYYSQIVNDFQKGDIAEGYSVSREKKESFPLTVTSAQKNPTAFYLCASSVLGQGLGDTQYFGPGTRLTVL.

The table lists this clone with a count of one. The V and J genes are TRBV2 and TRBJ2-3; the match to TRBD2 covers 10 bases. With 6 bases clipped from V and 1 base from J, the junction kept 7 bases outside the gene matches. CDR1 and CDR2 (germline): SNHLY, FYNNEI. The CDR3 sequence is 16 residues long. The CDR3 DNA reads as TGTGCCAGCAGCGGGGGACTAGCGAGACGCACAGATACGCAGTATTTT. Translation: CASSGGLARRTDTQYF.

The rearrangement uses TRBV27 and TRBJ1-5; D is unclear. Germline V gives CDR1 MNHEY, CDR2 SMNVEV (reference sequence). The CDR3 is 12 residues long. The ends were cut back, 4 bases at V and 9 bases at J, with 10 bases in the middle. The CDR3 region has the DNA TGTGCCAGCAGTTCCCCGGGCCGGCCCCAGCATTTT. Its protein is CASSSPGRPQHF.

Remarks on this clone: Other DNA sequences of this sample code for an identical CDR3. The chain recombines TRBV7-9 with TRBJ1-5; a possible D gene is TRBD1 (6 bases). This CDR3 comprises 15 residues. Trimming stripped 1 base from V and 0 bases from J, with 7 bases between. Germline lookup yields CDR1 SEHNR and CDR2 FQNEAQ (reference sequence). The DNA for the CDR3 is TGTGCCAGCAGCTTAGTAGGGGGTAGCAATCAGCCCCAGCATTTT. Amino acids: CASSLVGGSNQPQHF.

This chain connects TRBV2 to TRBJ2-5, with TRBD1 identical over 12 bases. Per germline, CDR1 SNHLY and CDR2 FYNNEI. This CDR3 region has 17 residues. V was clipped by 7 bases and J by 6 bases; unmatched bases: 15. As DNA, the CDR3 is TGTGCCAGCACCCCAACTGGGGGACAGGGGGCTAAGAAGACCCAGTACTTC. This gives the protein CASTPTGGQGAKKTQYF.

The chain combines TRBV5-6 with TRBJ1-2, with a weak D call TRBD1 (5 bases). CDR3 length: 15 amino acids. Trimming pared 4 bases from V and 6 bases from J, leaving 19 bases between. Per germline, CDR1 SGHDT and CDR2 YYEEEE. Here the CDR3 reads CASSPLFRDRHGYTF. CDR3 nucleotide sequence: TGTGCCAGCAGCCCCCTTTTCCGGGACCGTCATGGCTACACCTTC.

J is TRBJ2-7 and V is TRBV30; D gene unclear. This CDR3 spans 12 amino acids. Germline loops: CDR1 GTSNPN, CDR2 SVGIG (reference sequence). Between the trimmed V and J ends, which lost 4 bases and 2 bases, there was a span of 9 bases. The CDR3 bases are TGTGCCTGGACAGTGGGAACCTACGAGCAGTACTTC. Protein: CAWTVGTYEQYF.

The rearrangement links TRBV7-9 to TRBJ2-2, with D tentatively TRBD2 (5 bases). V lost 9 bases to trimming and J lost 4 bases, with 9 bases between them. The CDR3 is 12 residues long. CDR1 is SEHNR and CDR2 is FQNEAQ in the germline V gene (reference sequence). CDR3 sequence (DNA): TGTGCCAGTAGAGGGCCCACCGGGGAGCTGTTTTTT. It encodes CASRGPTGELFF. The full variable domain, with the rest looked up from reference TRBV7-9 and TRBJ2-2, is DTGVSQNPRHKITKRGQNVTFRCDPISEHNRLYWYRQTLGQGPEFLTYFQNEAQLEKSRLLSDRFSAERPKGSFSTLEIQRTEQGDSAMYLCASRGPTGELFFGEGSRLTVL.

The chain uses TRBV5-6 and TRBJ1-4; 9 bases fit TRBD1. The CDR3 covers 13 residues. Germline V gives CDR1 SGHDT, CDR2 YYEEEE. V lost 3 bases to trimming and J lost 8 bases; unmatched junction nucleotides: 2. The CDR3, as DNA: TGTGCCAGCAGCTCGGACAGGGGAGAAAAACTGTTTTTT. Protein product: CASSSDRGEKLFF. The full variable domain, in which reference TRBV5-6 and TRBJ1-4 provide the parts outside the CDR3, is DAGVTQSPTHLIKTRGQQVTLRCSPKSGHDTVSWYQQALGQGPQFIFQYYEEEERQRGNFPDRFSGHQFPNYSSELNVNALLLGDSALYLCASSSDRGEKLFFGSGTQLSVL.

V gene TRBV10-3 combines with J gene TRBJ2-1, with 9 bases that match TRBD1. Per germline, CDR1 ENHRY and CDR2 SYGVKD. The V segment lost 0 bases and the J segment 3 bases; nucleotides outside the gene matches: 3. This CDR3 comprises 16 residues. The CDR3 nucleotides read TGTGCCATCAGTGAGTCGACAGGGGGGAACTACAATGAGCAGTTCTTC. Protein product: CAISESTGGNYNEQFF.

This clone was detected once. The CDR3 reads CASSYEGGQTGELFF. CDR3 bases: TGTGCCAGCAGTTATGAGGGGGGGCAAACCGGGGAGCTGTTTTTT. The chain employs TRBV6-6 and TRBJ2-2; tentative D call: TRBD2 (7 bases). This CDR3 is built from 15 residues. The V end lost 3 bases, the J end lost 5 bases, and 13 bases lay between the germline ends. The germline CDR1 and CDR2 sequences are MNHNY and SVGAGI (reference sequence).